This T cell receptor beta chain was identified in a study of blood T cells in healthy people across ages. Regarding the study as a whole: Unknown CMV status may confound age-related changes in expanded clones. More naive CD4+ cells and higher diversity marked long-lived donors relative to aged donors.

Per the germline V gene, CDR1 is SNHLY and CDR2 is FYNNEI. CDR3 size: 13 residues. Trimming pared 3 bases from V and 8 bases from J, leaving 10 bases between. Researchers report isolating at least 7 million PBMCs per sample. It was with a sample-barcoded 5' primer and a J-beta primer mix that a second PCR of roughly 7 to 12 cycles was run. Every individual sample yielded 3 million or more paired-end reads (each containing CDR3). TCRdb redid the calling of the 5' RACE reads with MiXCR, one entry per CDR3 protein. The table lists 1.4 million or so distinct CDR3 sequences, less than 45% of them singletons. Worth noting for this clonotype: As yet, its antigen is unknown.

This receptor was obtained from a woman younger than 35 in good health. The chain recombines TRBV2 with TRBJ1-4; tentative D call: TRBD1 (6 bases). The material sequenced was blood. The CDR3 loop reads CASSERGEEKLFF. For the CDR3, the DNA is TGTGCCAGCAGTGAGAGGGGGGAGGAAAAACTGTTTTTT.